This T cell receptor (beta chain) was recovered during a study of cytomegalovirus exposure and HLA in healthy donors. At the level of the study: Assignment to the Caucasian-associated ancestry cluster applied to over 70% of the approximately 400 genotyped donors. Notes on the study in general: Solely CMV serostatus was available to characterize immune exposure. About 87% or about 30% of the time was how often most TCR beta V segments were productive, according to an earlier analysis. In vitro experiments confirmed that three CMV-associated chains were specific for CMV antigens.

Notes on this clone: Its antigen is as yet unknown.

The germline V gene encodes CDR1 SEHNR and CDR2 FQNEAQ (reference sequence). This CDR3 has 11 residues. With 5 bases removed from V and 6 bases from J, the gap between germline ends came to 7 bases. PCR primers comprised 60 Vbeta and 13 Jbeta primers. Generated by immunoSEQ multiplex PCR, the TCRdb table keeps only in-frame clones and is missing some. Its clone listing holds 100,000 to 150,000 clones. V gene TRBV7-9 combines with J gene TRBJ1-1, with D hard to call. The clonotype originates from a man between 18 and 35 years old in good health and CMV-seronegative. The sequenced material came from PBMCs. DNA of the CDR3: TGTGCCAGCAGCCCCCTCTCTGAAGCTTTCTTT. Protein: CASSPLSEAFF. The complete variable domain, with remaining parts taken from reference TRBV7-9 and TRBJ1-1, reads DTGVSQNPRHKITKRGQNVTFRCDPISEHNRLYWYRQTLGQGPEFLTYFQNEAQLEKSRLLSDRFSAERPKGSFSTLEIQRTEQGDSAMYLCASSPLSEAFFGQGTRLTVV.